What follows are 23 T cell receptor beta chains derived from one specimen sequenced in a study of monozygotic twins with inflammatory bowel disease. TCRdb reprocessed the 5' RACE reads and stores each CDR3 protein as one record, lacking DNA. In total, the table holds about 170,000 distinct CDR3 sequences. Material for sequencing was blood. The source is a human donor with ulcerative colitis or Crohn's disease, or a healthy co-twin of an affected twin (not recorded which).

The V gene is TRBV20-1, the J gene TRBJ2-4; TCRdb designates TRBD1, a call that cannot be tested without DNA. Germline-derived CDR1 and CDR2 are DFQATT and SNEGSKA (reference sequence). The CDR3 runs 13 residues. CDR3 sequence: CSARSGIKNIQYF.

V is TRBV12-3 or TRBV12-4 and J is TRBJ2-7. This CDR3 has 12 residues. The chain's CDR3 is CASSLMGYEQYF.

The chain is built from TRBV10-3 and TRBJ2-3; without DNA, the TCRdb call of TRBD1 cannot be checked. The CDR3 has 15 amino acids. Germline lookup yields CDR1 ENHRY and CDR2 SYGVKD. The CDR3: CAITLTGLGTDTQYF.

This chain joins TRBV12-5 and TRBJ1-5; TCRdb reports TRBD1, a call that lacks DNA to check it against. In germline, CDR1 is LGHNT, CDR2 FRNRAP. The length of the CDR3 is 16 residues. The CDR3 spells CASGIELTGGGQPQHF.

The chain joins TRBV12-3 or TRBV12-4 to TRBJ2-3; without DNA, the TCRdb call of TRBD1 cannot be checked. This CDR3 spans 15 amino acids. The CDR3 spells CASSLGTQSTDTQYF.

V is TRBV6-2 or TRBV6-3 and J is TRBJ2-2; TCRdb returns TRBD1, unconfirmable since there is no DNA. There are 16 residues in the CDR3. Germline CDR1 is MNHEY and CDR2 is SVGEGT. The CDR3 is CASSYGEGQPTGELFF.

The chain uses TRBV5-1 and TRBJ2-1; TCRdb returns TRBD1, unconfirmable since there is no DNA. Germline values: CDR1 SGHRS, CDR2 YFSETQ. CDR3 length equals 13 residues. CDR3 sequence reads: CASSAIQGNEQFF.

The chain has TRBV11-2 and TRBJ2-5; the D call from TCRdb, TRBD2, cannot be confirmed without DNA. The CDR3 runs 19 residues. CDR1 and CDR2 (germline): SGHAT, FQNNGV. CDR3 region: CASSLGGFGRPLLQETQYF.

The chain joins TRBV19 to TRBJ2-2. The CDR3 is 14 amino acids. Germline V gene data show CDR1 as LNHDA and CDR2 as SQIVND (reference sequence). CDR3 residues: CASSIPANTGELFF.

The rearrangement joins TRBV6-2 or TRBV6-3 to TRBJ1-2; TCRdb gives TRBD1 as the D gene, but with no DNA this cannot be confirmed. The length of the CDR3 is 13 residues. From germline, CDR1 is MNHEY and CDR2 SVGEGT. The chain's CDR3 is CATHRGGENGYTF.

The gene calls are TRBV29-1 and TRBJ2-5. CDR3 length: 12 amino acids. CDR1 is SQVTM, CDR2 ANQGSEA, per germline. The CDR3: CSVEDGQETQYF.

V is TRBV29-1 and J is TRBJ2-7; checking the TCRdb D call of TRBD1 is not possible without DNA. Germline values: CDR1 SQVTM, CDR2 ANQGSEA. The CDR3 consists of 13 residues. The CDR3 loop is CSAGGTGSYEQYF.

The CDR3 region is CASSLGTSGNSYNEQFF. The chain joins TRBV6-2 or TRBV6-3 to TRBJ2-1; lacking DNA, the TRBD2 call made by TCRdb goes unchecked. Germline V gene sequence: CDR1 MNHEY, CDR2 SVGEGT. This CDR3 region has 17 residues.

The chain recombines TRBV12-3 or TRBV12-4 with TRBJ2-7; TCRdb calls TRBD2, which cannot be checked without DNA. The CDR3 loop spans 14 amino acids. CDR3 sequence reads: CASRETSGRNEQYF.

The chain carries TRBV20-1 and TRBJ2-2. The CDR3 is 13 amino acids. CDR1 is DFQATT and CDR2 is SNEGSKA in the germline V gene (reference sequence). The CDR3 here is CSGKGPNTGELFF.

The rearrangement links TRBV25-1 to TRBJ2-2; without DNA, the TCRdb call of TRBD2 cannot be checked. CDR1 MGHDK and CDR2 SYGVNS come from the germline V gene. The CDR3 contains 16 residues. CDR3 loop: CASSVGSGSRTGELFF.

The chain has TRBV12-5 and TRBJ1-2; with no DNA, the TCRdb D assignment of TRBD1 cannot be verified. Per germline, CDR1 LGHNT and CDR2 FRNRAP. CDR3 size: 15 residues. The CDR3 here is CASGLRTGTNYGYTF.

This chain uses TRBV11-2 with TRBJ2-1. The CDR3 sequence is 11 residues long. Germline values: CDR1 SGHAT, CDR2 FQNNGV. The CDR3 sequence is CASSSMGEQFF.

This chain connects TRBV4-2 to TRBJ2-2; TCRdb picks TRBD2, but there is no DNA to check that call. The CDR3 is made up of 18 amino acids. CDR1 and CDR2 (germline): LGHNA, YNFKEQ. The CDR3 here is CASSQDAGWRQNTGELFF.

The chain uses TRBV18 and TRBJ1-1. The CDR3 consists of 13 residues. Germline V gene sequence: CDR1 KGHSH, CDR2 LQKENI. CDR3 protein: CASSPSTDTEAFF.

V is TRBV28 and J is TRBJ1-2; absent DNA, TCRdb's TRBD1 call cannot be checked. The CDR3 covers 13 residues. The germline gives CDR1 MDHEN, CDR2 SYDVKM. CDR3 amino acids: CASSQQGAYGYTF.

The V and J genes are TRBV4-3 and TRBJ2-5; TCRdb calls TRBD2, which cannot be checked without DNA. The CDR3 totals 15 residues. Germline assignment: CDR1 LGHNA and CDR2 YSLEER. The CDR3 region is CASSQDYVGGETQYF.

CDR3 sequence reads: CASSFLGEGMPFF. The chain employs TRBV7-8 and TRBJ2-7; TCRdb names TRBD2, which stays unverified in the absence of DNA. Germline V gene lookup returns CDR1 SGHVS and CDR2 FQNEAQ. The CDR3 loop spans 13 amino acids.